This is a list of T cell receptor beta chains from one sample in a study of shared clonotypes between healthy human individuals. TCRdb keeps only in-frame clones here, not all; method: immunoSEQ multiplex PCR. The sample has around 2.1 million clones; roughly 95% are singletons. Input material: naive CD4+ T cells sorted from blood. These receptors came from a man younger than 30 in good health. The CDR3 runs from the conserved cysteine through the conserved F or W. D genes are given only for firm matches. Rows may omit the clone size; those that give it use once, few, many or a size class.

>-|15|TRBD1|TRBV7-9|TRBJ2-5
TGTGCCAGCAGCCTTCAGGGGGCAGGAGAAGAGACCCAGTACTTC
CASSLQGAGEETQYF
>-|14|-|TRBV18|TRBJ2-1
TGTGCCAGCTCACCGTTGCCAGACTACAATGAGCAGTTCTTC
CASSPLPDYNEQFF
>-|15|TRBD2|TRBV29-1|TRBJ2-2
TGCAGCGTCCTAAAGACTAGCGGAGGAACCGGGGAGCTGTTTTTT
CSVLKTSGGTGELFF
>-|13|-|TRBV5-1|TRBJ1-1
TGCGCCAGCAGCTTGGCATCGAACACTGAAGCTTTCTTT
CASSLASNTEAFF
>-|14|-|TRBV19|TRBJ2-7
TGTGCCAGTAGTATAGAGGATCCCCCCTACGAGCAGTACTTC
CASSIEDPPYEQYF
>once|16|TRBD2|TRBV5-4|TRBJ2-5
TGTGCCAGCAGGGTCGAGACTAGCGGGAGTCCAGAGACCCAGTACTTC
CASRVETSGSPETQYF
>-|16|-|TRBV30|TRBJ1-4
TGTGCCTGGAGTGTACGAGGGCGGTCAACTAATGAAAAACTGTTTTTT
CAWSVRGRSTNEKLFF
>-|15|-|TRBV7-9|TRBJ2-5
TGTGCCAGCAGCTTTGGAGGAGGGGACCAAGAGACCCAGTACTTC
CASSFGGGDQETQYF
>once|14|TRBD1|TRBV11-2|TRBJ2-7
TGTGCCAGCAGACGGGGACAGGGGAGTCACGAGCAGTACTTC
CASRRGQGSHEQYF
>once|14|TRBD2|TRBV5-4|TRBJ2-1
TGTGCCAGCAGCTTGCGGGGGGGAGTAAATGAGCAGTTCTTC
CASSLRGGVNEQFF
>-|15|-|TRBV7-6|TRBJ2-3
TGTGCCAGCAGCTTGATGGCTTCTGGCACAGATACGCAGTATTTT
CASSLMASGTDTQYF
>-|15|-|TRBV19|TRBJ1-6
TGTGCCACCGCGGAGGGGAGCTCCTATAATTCACCCCTCCACTTT
CATAEGSSYNSPLHF
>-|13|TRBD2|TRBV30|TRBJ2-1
TGTGCCTGGAAGGGAGGGAGGCACAATGAGCAGTTCTTC
CAWKGGRHNEQFF
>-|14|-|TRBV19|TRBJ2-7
TGTGCCAGTAGCCGGCAGGGTTTCAACTACGAGCAGTACTTC
CASSRQGFNYEQYF
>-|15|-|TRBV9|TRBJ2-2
TGTGCCAGCAGCTCCATGGGGGCCGGGACCGGGGAGCTGTTTTTT
CASSSMGAGTGELFF
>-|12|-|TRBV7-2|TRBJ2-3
TGTGCCAGCAGGTTGATCACAGATACGCAGTATTTT
CASRLITDTQYF
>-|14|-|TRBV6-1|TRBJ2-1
TGTGCCAGCAGTGTTCGTATAGGGGTGAATGAGCAGTTCTTC
CASSVRIGVNEQFF
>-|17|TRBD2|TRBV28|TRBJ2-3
TGTGCCAGCAGTACCTGGACTAGCGGGTCTAGCACAGATACGCAGTATTTT
CASSTWTSGSSTDTQYF
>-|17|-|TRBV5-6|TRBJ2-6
TGTGCCAGCAGCTCCCGGGGCTTATTCTCTGGGGCCAACGTCCTGACTTTC
CASSSRGLFSGANVLTF
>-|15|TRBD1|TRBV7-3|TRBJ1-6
TGTGCCAGCAGCGGCACCGGGACAGCGGATTCACCCCTCCACTTT
CASSGTGTADSPLHF
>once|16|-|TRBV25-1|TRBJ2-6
TGTGCCAGCAGTGAATTGACGGGGGCTGGGGCCAACGTCCTGACTTTC
CASSELTGAGANVLTF
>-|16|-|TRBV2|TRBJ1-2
TGTGCCAGCAGTGGCAGAGGAGGGGGGTCTAACTATGGCTACACCTTC
CASSGRGGGSNYGYTF
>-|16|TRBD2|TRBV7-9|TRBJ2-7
TGTGCCAGCAGCTTTATCAGAACTAGCGGAATGGACGAGCAGTACTTC
CASSFIRTSGMDEQYF
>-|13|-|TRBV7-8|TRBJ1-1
TGTGCCAGCAGCTTAGTGGGTAAGGGCGAAGCTTTCTTT
CASSLVGKGEAFF
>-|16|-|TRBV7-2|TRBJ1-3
TGTGCCAGCAGCTCGTTAGGACACAACTCTGGAAACACCATATATTTT
CASSSLGHNSGNTIYF
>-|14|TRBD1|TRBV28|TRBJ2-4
TGTGCCAGCAGTTCAAGACAGGGGGTAAACATTCAGTACTTC
CASSSRQGVNIQYF
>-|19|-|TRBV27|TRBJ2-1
TGTGCCAGCACCGGCAGATCAACCAGTCCCTTTAGCTCCTACAATGAGCAGTTCTTC
CASTGRSTSPFSSYNEQFF
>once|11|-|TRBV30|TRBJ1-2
TGTGCCTGGGCCCCGACCTATGGCTACACCTTC
CAWAPTYGYTF
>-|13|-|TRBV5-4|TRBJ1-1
TGTGCCAGCAGCTTGGACTGGGTCACTGAAGCTTTCTTT
CASSLDWVTEAFF
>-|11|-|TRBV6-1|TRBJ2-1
TGTGCCAGCATTGTAGCTGGGGAGCAGTTCTTC
CASIVAGEQFF
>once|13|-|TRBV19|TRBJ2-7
TGTGCCAGTAGTCCTAATCACTTCTACGAGCAGTACTTC
CASSPNHFYEQYF
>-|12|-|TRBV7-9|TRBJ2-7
TGTGCCAGCAGCCCTACACTTGGCGAGCAGTACTTC
CASSPTLGEQYF
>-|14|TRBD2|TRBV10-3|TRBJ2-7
TGTGCCATCAAGCCCGGGGGGGTTCGCTACGAGCAGTACTTC
CAIKPGGVRYEQYF
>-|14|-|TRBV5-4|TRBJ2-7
TGTGCCAGCAGCCCTCGGGGCGATTCCTACGAGCAGTACTTC
CASSPRGDSYEQYF
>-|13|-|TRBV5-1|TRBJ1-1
TGCGCCAGCAGCCTAGGTGTAAACACTGAAGCTTTCTTT
CASSLGVNTEAFF
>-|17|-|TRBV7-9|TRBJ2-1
TGTGCCAGCAGCTATCCCCGGAGGGAACAGAACAACAATGAGCAGTTCTTC
CASSYPRREQNNNEQFF
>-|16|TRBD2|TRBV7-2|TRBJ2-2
TGTGCCAGCAGCGACTCCGGGACTACGTACACCGGGGAGCTGTTTTTT
CASSDSGTTYTGELFF
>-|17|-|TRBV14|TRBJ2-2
TGTGCCAGCAGCCAGGCAGGGCGAACCCTGAACACCGGGGAGCTGTTTTTT
CASSQAGRTLNTGELFF
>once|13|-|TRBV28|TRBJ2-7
TGTGCCAGCAGTTTCGGCAGGGGCCACGAGCAGTACTTC
CASSFGRGHEQYF
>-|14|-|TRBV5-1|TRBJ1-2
TGCGCCAGCACCTTATCGGACGATAACTATGGCTACACCTTC
CASTLSDDNYGYTF
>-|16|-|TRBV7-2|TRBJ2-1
TGTGCCAGCAGCCCCCCGTCGCTAGCCTCGCTCAATGAGCAGTTCTTC
CASSPPSLASLNEQFF
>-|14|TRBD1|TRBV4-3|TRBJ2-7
TGCGCCAGCAGCCTCGGACAGGGGAGTTACGAGCAGTACTTC
CASSLGQGSYEQYF
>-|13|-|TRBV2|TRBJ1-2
TGTGCCAGCAGTGTTGACAGCAAGTATGGCTACACCTTC
CASSVDSKYGYTF
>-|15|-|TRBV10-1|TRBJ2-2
TGCGCCAGCAGTGAAGTTACAACGAACACCGGGGAGCTGTTTTTT
CASSEVTTNTGELFF
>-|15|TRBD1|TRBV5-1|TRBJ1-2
TGCGCCAGCAGCCCCGGGGACAGACCGTTTTATGGCTACACCTTC
CASSPGDRPFYGYTF
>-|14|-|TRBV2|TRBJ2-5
TGTGCCAGCAGCTGGGGCAAGGCCCCAGAGACCCAGTACTTC
CASSWGKAPETQYF
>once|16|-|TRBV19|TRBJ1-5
TGTGCCAGTAGTATAGTCGGGGAGCTCGGCAATCAGCCCCAGCATTTT
CASSIVGELGNQPQHF